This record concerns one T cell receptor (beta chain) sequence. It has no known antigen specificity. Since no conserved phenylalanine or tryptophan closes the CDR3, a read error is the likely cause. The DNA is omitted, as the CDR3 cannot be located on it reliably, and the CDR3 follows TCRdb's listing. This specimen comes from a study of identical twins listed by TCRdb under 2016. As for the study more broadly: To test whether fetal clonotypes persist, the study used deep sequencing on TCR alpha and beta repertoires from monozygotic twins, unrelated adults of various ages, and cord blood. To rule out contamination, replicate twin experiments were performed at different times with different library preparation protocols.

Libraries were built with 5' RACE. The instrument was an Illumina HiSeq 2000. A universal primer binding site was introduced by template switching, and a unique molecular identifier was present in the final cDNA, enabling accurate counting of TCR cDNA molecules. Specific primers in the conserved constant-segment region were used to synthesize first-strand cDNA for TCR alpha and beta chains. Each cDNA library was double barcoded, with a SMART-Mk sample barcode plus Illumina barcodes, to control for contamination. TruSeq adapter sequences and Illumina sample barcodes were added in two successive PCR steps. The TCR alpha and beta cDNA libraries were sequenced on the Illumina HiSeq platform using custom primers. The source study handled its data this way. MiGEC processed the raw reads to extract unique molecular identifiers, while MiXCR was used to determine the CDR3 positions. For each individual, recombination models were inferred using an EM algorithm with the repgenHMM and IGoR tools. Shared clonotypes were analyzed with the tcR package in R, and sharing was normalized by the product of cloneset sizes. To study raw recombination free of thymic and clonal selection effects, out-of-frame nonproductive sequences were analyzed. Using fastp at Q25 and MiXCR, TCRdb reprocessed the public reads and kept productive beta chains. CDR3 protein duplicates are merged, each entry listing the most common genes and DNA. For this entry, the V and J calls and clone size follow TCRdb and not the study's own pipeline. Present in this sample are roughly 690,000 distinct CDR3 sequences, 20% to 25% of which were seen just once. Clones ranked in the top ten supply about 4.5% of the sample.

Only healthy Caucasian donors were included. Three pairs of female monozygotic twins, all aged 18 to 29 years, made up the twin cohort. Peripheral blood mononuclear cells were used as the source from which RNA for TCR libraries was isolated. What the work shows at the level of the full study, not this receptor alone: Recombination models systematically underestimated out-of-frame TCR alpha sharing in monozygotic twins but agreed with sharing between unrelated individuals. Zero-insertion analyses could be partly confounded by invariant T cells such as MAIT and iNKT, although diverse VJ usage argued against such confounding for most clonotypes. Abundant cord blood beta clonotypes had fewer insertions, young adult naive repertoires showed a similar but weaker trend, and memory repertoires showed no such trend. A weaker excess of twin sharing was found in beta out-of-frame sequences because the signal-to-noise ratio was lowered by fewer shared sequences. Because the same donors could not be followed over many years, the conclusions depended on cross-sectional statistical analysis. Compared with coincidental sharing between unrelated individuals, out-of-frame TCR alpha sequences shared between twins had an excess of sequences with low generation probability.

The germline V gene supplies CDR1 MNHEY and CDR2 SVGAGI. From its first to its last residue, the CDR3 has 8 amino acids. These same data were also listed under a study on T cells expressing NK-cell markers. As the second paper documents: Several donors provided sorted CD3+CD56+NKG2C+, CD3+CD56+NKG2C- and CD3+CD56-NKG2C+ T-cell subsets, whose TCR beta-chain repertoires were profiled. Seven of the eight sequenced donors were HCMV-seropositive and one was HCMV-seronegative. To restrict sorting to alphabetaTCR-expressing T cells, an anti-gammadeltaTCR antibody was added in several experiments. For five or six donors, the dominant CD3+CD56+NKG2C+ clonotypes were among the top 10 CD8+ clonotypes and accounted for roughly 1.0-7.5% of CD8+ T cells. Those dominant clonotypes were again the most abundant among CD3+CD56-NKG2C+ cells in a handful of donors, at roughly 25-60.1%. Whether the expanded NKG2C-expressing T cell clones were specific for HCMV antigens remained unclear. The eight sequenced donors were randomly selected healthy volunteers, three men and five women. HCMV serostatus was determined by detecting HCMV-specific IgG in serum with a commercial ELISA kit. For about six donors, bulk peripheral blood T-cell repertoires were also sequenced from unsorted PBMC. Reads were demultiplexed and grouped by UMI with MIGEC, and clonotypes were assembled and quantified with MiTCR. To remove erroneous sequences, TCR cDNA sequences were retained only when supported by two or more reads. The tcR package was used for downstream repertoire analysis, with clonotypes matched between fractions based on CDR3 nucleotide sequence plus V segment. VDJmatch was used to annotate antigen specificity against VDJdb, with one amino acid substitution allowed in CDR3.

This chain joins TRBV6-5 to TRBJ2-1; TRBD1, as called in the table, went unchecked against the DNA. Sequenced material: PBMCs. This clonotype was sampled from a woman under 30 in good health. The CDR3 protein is CASSFGPP.